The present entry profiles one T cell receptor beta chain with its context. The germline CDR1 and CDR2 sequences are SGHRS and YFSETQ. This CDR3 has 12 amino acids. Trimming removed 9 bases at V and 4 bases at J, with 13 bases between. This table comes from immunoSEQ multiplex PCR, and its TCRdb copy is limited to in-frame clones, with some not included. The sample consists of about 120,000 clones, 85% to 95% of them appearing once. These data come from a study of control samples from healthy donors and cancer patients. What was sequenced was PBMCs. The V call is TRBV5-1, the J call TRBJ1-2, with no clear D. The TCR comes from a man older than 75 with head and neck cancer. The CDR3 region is CATSTSGYGYTF. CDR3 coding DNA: TGCGCCACCTCAACTTCAGGCTATGGCTACACCTTC.